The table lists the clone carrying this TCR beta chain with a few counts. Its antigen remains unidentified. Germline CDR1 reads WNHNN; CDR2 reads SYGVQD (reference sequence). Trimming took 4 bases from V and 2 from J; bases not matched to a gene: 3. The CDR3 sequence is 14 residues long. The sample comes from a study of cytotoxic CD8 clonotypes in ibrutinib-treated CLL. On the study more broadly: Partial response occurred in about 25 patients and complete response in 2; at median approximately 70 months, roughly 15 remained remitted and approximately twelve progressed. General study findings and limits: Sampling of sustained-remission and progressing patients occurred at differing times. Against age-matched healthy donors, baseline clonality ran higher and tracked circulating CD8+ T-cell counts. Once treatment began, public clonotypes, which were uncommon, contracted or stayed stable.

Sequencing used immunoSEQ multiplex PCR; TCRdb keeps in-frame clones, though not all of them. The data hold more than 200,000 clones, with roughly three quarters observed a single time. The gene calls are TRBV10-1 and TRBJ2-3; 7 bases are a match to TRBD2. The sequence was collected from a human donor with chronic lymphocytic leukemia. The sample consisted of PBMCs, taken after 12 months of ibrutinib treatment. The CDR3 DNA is TGCGCCAGCAGTGTCGGGGGGATCACAGATACGCAGTATTTT. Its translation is CASSVGGITDTQYF.